This is a list of T cell receptor beta chains from one sample in a study of molecular identifiers for immune sequencing clone quantification. TCRdb processed the PCR reads anew with MiXCR; each CDR3 protein has one entry. The sample has more than 450,000 distinct CDR3 sequences, roughly 26% seen once. The specimen sequenced was naive CD8+ T cells from blood, with Jurkat cell RNA spiked in. The receptors originated from a human donor in good health. Some libraries in this study had Jurkat cell RNA spiked in. Both conserved end residues are part of each CDR3. Fields, in order: J gene, V gene, CDR3 protein.

J gene: TRBJ2-7
V gene: TRBV28
CDR3 protein: CASTTGRTYEQYF

J gene: TRBJ1-1
V gene: TRBV5-1
CDR3 protein: CASSIGWGGRNTEAFF

J gene: TRBJ2-7
V gene: TRBV5-6
CDR3 protein: CVSSATSGIYEQYF

J gene: TRBJ2-5
V gene: TRBV20-1
CDR3 protein: CSARWERGQHGETQYF

J gene: TRBJ1-5
V gene: TRBV5-6
CDR3 protein: CAGSSPAGDTYQPQHF

J gene: TRBJ1-1
V gene: TRBV30
CDR3 protein: CAWSVLLATEAFF

J gene: TRBJ2-7
V gene: TRBV11-1
CDR3 protein: CASSSDRVSSYEQYF

J gene: TRBJ1-1
V gene: TRBV27
CDR3 protein: CASSLGVLTEAFF

J gene: TRBJ2-3
V gene: TRBV7-2
CDR3 protein: CASSLAPTRRDGTDTQYF

J gene: TRBJ2-7
V gene: TRBV7-6
CDR3 protein: CASSEKDIYYEQYF

J gene: TRBJ1-1
V gene: TRBV28
CDR3 protein: CASSYRGVGTEAFF

J gene: TRBJ2-3
V gene: TRBV10-2
CDR3 protein: CASSESGGITDTQYF

J gene: TRBJ2-4
V gene: TRBV7-8
CDR3 protein: CASSLASPPSKNIQYF

J gene: TRBJ2-1
V gene: TRBV6-2/TRBV6-3
CDR3 protein: CASILAGEQFF

J gene: TRBJ1-5
V gene: TRBV6-5
CDR3 protein: CASSYGGNQPQHF

J gene: TRBJ1-6
V gene: TRBV20-1
CDR3 protein: CSAPGSHNSPLHF

J gene: TRBJ1-1
V gene: TRBV7-9
CDR3 protein: CASSLAPYTGGTEAFF

J gene: TRBJ2-7
V gene: TRBV12-3/TRBV12-4
CDR3 protein: CASRASGVYEQYF

J gene: TRBJ2-5
V gene: TRBV14
CDR3 protein: CASSQLRNGETQYF

J gene: TRBJ2-2
V gene: TRBV7-9
CDR3 protein: CASSDPLGLAGRNTGELFF

J gene: TRBJ1-2
V gene: TRBV30
CDR3 protein: CAWRAGTGGNYGYTF

J gene: TRBJ2-1
V gene: TRBV19
CDR3 protein: CASIRGAGLEREAYNEQFF

J gene: TRBJ2-3
V gene: TRBV30
CDR3 protein: CAWSVLGWADTQYF

J gene: TRBJ2-7
V gene: TRBV11-2
CDR3 protein: CASSPKTSGRLFGQYF

J gene: TRBJ2-3
V gene: TRBV6-5
CDR3 protein: CASRHLLRGAFADTQYF

J gene: TRBJ2-7
V gene: TRBV27
CDR3 protein: CASSPLGPGRQHSYEQYF

J gene: TRBJ2-5
V gene: TRBV7-2
CDR3 protein: CAGSLDGTGLRETQYF

J gene: TRBJ2-2
V gene: TRBV4-2
CDR3 protein: CASSQIGGRLNTGELFF

J gene: TRBJ2-6
V gene: TRBV24-1
CDR3 protein: CATSDAGFTGSGANVLTF

J gene: TRBJ2-3
V gene: TRBV12-3/TRBV12-4
CDR3 protein: CASSDRGPGTDTQYF

J gene: TRBJ2-3
V gene: TRBV14
CDR3 protein: CASSQKTGGTDTQYF

J gene: TRBJ2-3
V gene: TRBV9
CDR3 protein: CASGRSGGTDTQYF

J gene: TRBJ1-1
V gene: TRBV5-1
CDR3 protein: CASSLEVLDEAFF

J gene: TRBJ2-3
V gene: TRBV5-6
CDR3 protein: CASSVREGYTDTQYF

J gene: TRBJ2-2
V gene: TRBV12-3/TRBV12-4
CDR3 protein: CASSSPQRANTGELFF

J gene: TRBJ1-6
V gene: TRBV7-9
CDR3 protein: CASSPGVSPLHF

J gene: TRBJ2-5
V gene: TRBV20-1
CDR3 protein: CSARDLGQGMGQYF

J gene: TRBJ2-7
V gene: TRBV5-1
CDR3 protein: CASSAGQGDEQYF

J gene: TRBJ1-1
V gene: TRBV30
CDR3 protein: CAWGGTLEAFF

J gene: TRBJ2-1
V gene: TRBV7-3
CDR3 protein: CASSLGAGVGNEQFF

J gene: TRBJ2-3
V gene: TRBV24-1
CDR3 protein: CATSDFDTQYF

J gene: TRBJ2-3
V gene: TRBV20-1
CDR3 protein: CSARAPAGLASTDTQYF

J gene: TRBJ2-7
V gene: TRBV7-9
CDR3 protein: CASSHYNEDEQYF

J gene: TRBJ2-5
V gene: TRBV7-9
CDR3 protein: CASSLGSGRETQYF

J gene: TRBJ2-2
V gene: TRBV6-5
CDR3 protein: CASSLLMGGRNTGELFF

J gene: TRBJ2-1
V gene: TRBV3-1
CDR3 protein: CASSQVRLVHNEQFF

J gene: TRBJ2-3
V gene: TRBV7-9
CDR3 protein: CASSFLAGGTDTQYF

J gene: TRBJ2-7
V gene: TRBV10-3
CDR3 protein: CAINDPTETPTYEQYF

J gene: TRBJ2-1
V gene: TRBV7-9
CDR3 protein: CASSIRDPQSDEQFF

J gene: TRBJ2-5
V gene: TRBV18
CDR3 protein: CASSRGRRLNQETQYF

J gene: TRBJ2-3
V gene: TRBV7-2
CDR3 protein: CASSLVAGAHTDTQYF

J gene: TRBJ2-1
V gene: TRBV30
CDR3 protein: CAWSVASNEQFF

J gene: TRBJ2-3
V gene: TRBV27
CDR3 protein: CASRTPAFSDTQYF

J gene: TRBJ2-7
V gene: TRBV20-1
CDR3 protein: CSARVSGRAYEQYF